This TCR beta chain was identified in a study of T cell repertoires in cytomegalovirus infection. The CDR3 contains 12 residues. Between the trimmed V and J ends, which lost 6 bases and 4 bases, there was a span of 10 bases. Germline CDR1 and CDR2: SEHNR and FQNEAQ (reference sequence). This clonotype was detected a few times. Its antigen remains unknown. TCRdb re-analysed the reads in MiXCR, keeping a single row per CDR3 protein. The sample has around 900,000 distinct CDR3 sequences; roughly 30% are singletons. The sequence derives from a human donor in good health (CMV status not recorded). Some clones in this sample may be carry-over from other donors' samples. The sequenced sample was cultured CD8+ T cells from PBMCs, obtained from culture after CMV antigen stimulation. This sequence joins TRBV7-9 and TRBJ2-7; D assignment may be TRBD1 or TRBD2 (5 bases each). CDR3 loop: CASSGTVYEQYF. CDR3 nucleotides: TGTGCCAGCAGTGGGACGGTTTACGAGCAGTACTTC. Using reference TRBV7-9 and TRBJ2-7 for the parts outside the CDR3, the full variable domain is DTGVSQNPRHKITKRGQNVTFRCDPISEHNRLYWYRQTLGQGPEFLTYFQNEAQLEKSRLLSDRFSAERPKGSFSTLEIQRTEQGDSAMYLCASSGTVYEQYFGPGTRLTVT.